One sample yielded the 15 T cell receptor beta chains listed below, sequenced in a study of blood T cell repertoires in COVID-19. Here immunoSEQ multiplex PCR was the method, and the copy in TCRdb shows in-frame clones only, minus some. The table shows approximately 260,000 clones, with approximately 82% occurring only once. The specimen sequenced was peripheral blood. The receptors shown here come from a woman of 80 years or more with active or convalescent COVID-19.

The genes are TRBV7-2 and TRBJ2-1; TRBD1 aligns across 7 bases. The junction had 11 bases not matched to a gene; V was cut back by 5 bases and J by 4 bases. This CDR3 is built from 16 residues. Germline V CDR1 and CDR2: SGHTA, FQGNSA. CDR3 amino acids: CASSPRYGTVYNEQFF. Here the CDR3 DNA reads TGTGCCAGCAGCCCACGGTACGGGACAGTATACAATGAGCAGTTCTTC.

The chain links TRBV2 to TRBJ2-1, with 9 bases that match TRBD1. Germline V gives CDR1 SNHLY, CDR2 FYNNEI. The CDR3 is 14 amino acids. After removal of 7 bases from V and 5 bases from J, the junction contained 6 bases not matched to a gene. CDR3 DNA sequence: TGTGCCAGCAATTCCGGGACAGGGAACAATGAGCAGTTCTTC. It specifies CASNSGTGNNEQFF.

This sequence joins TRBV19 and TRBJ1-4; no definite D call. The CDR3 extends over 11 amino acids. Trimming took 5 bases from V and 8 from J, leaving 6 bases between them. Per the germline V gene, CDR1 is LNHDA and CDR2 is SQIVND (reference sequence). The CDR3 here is CASSRSEKLFF. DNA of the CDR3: TGTGCCAGTAGTCGGAGCGAAAAACTGTTTTTT. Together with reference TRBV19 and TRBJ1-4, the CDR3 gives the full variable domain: DGGITQSPKYLFRKEGQNVTLSCEQNLNHDAMYWYRQDPGQGLRLIYYSQIVNDFQKGDIAEGYSVSREKKESFPLTVTSAQKNPTAFYLCASSRSEKLFFGSGTQLSVL.

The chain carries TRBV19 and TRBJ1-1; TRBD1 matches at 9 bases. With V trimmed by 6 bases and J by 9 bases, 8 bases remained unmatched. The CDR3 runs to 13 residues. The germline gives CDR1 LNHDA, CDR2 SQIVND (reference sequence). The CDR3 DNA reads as TGTGCCAGTAGAATAAGGACAGGGGCAAAAGCTTTCTTT. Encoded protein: CASRIRTGAKAFF. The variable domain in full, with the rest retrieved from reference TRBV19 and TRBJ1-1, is DGGITQSPKYLFRKEGQNVTLSCEQNLNHDAMYWYRQDPGQGLRLIYYSQIVNDFQKGDIAEGYSVSREKKESFPLTVTSAQKNPTAFYLCASRIRTGAKAFFGQGTRLTVV.

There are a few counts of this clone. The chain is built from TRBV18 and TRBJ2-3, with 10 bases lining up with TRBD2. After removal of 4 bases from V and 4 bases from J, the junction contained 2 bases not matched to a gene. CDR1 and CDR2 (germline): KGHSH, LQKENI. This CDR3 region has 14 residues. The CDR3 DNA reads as TGTGCCAGCTCACAGGGACTAGCGTCAGATACGCAGTATTTT. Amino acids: CASSQGLASDTQYF.

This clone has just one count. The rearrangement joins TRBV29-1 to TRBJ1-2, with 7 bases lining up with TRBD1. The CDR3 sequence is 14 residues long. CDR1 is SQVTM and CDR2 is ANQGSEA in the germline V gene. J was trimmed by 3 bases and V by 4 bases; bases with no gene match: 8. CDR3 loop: CSVGGSGQHYGYTF. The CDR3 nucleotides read TGCAGCGTTGGGGGATCGGGACAGCACTATGGCTACACCTTC. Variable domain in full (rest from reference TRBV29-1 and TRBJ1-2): SAVISQKPSRDICQRGTSLTIQCQVDSQVTMMFWYRQQPGQSLTLIATANQGSEATYESGFVIDKFPISRPNLTFSTLTVSNMSPEDSSIYLCSVGGSGQHYGYTFGSGTRLTVV.

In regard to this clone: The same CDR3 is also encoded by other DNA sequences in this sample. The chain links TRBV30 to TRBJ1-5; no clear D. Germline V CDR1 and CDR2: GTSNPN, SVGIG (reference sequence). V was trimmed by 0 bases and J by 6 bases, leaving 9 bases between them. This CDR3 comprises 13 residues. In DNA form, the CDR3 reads TGTGCCTGGAGTGTTTCGGGGATTCAGCCCCAGCATTTT. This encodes CAWSVSGIQPQHF.

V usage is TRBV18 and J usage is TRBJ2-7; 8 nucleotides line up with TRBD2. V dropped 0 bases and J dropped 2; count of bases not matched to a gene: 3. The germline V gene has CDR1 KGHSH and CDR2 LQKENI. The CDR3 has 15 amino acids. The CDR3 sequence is CASSPPYGRAYEQYF. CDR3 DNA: TGTGCCAGCTCACCACCGTACGGGAGGGCCTACGAGCAGTACTTC. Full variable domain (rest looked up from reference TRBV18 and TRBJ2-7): NAGVMQNPRHLVRRRGQEARLRCSPMKGHSHVYWYRQLPEEGLKFMVYLQKENIIDESGMPKERFSAEFPKEGPSILRIQQVVRGDSAAYFCASSPPYGRAYEQYFGPGTRLTVT.

The CDR3 loop reads CASRGQVFGNQPQHF. The CDR3 DNA reads TGTGCCAGCAGGGGACAGGTCTTTGGCAATCAGCCCCAGCATTTT. J is TRBJ1-5 and V is TRBV6-5, with TRBD1 matching 8 bases. The J segment lost 2 bases and the V segment lost 6 bases, leaving 6 bases of the junction unmatched. There are 15 residues in the CDR3. Germline values: CDR1 MNHEY, CDR2 SVGAGI.

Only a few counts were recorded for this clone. This CDR3 is CASSPPGQGAHEQYF. The CDR3 nucleotides read TGTGCCAGCAGCCCTCCGGGACAGGGTGCCCACGAGCAGTACTTC. The chain couples TRBV6-6 to TRBJ2-7; TRBD1 aligns across 9 bases. The ends lost 6 bases at V and 5 bases at J; junction bases unmatched: 11. The length of the CDR3 is 15 residues. Per the germline V gene, CDR1 is MNHNY and CDR2 is SVGAGI (reference sequence).

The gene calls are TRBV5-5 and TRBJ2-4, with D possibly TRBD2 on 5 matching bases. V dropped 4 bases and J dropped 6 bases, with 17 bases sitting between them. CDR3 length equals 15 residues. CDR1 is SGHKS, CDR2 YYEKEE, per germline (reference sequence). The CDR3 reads CASSGGLRDLNIQYF. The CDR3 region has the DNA TGTGCCAGCAGCGGAGGACTGCGAGACCTAAACATTCAGTACTTC.

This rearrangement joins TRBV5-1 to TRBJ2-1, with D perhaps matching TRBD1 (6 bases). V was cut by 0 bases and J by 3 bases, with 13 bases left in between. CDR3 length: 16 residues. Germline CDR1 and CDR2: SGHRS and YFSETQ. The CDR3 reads CASSLDGQGRYNEQFF. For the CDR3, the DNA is TGCGCCAGCAGCTTGGACGGGCAGGGGCGCTACAATGAGCAGTTCTTC.

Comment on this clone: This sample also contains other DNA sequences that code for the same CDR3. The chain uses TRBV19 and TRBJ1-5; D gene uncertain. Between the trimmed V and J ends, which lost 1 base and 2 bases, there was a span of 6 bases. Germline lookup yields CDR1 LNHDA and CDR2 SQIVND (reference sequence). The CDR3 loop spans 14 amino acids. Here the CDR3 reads CASSIGRGNQPQHF. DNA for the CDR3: TGTGCCAGTAGTATAGGGAGAGGCAATCAGCCCCAGCATTTT.

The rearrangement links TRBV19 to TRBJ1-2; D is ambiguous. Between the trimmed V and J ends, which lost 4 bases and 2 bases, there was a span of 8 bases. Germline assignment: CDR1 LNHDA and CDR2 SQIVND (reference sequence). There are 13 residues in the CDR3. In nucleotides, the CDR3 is TGTGCCAGTAGTAAGGCGGGAAACTATGGCTACACCTTC. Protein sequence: CASSKAGNYGYTF. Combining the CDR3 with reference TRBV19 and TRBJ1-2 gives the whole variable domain DGGITQSPKYLFRKEGQNVTLSCEQNLNHDAMYWYRQDPGQGLRLIYYSQIVNDFQKGDIAEGYSVSREKKESFPLTVTSAQKNPTAFYLCASSKAGNYGYTFGSGTRLTVV.

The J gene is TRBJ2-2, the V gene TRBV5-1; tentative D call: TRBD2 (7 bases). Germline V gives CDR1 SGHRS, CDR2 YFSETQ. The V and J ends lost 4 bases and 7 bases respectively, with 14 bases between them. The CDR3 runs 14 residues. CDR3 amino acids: CASSLGGGNGELFF. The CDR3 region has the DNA TGCGCCAGCAGCCTGGGCGGGGGCAACGGGGAGCTGTTTTTT.